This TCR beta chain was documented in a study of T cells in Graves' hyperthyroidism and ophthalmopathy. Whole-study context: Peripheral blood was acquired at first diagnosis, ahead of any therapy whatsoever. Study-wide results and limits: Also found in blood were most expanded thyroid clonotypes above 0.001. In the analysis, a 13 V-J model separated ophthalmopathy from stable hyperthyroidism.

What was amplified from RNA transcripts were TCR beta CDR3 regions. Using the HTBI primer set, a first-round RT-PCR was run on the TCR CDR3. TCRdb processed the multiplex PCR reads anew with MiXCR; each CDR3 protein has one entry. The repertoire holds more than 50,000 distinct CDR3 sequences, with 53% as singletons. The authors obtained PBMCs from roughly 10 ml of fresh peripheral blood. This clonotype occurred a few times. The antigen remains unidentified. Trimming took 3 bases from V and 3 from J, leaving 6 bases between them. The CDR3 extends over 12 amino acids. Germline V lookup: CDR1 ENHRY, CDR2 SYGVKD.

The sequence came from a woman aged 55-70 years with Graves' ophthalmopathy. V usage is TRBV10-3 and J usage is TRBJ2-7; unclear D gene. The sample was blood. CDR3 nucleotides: TGTGCCATCAGTGACCCCGTCTACGAGCAGTACTTC. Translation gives CAISDPVYEQYF.